These 5 T cell receptor beta chains were all obtained from the same sample, sequenced in a study of cytomegalovirus exposure and HLA in healthy donors (dated by TCRdb to 2015 to 2018). The method behind the library was the immunoSEQ multiplex PCR assay. For the multiplex PCR, a mixture combining 60 forward primers for TCR Vbeta segments and 13 reverse primers for TCR Jbeta segments was used. TCRdb limited this immuneACCESS table to in-frame rearrangements with V and J called. A share of clones is missing; checked studies link under half to unresolved V genes, and the rest is unexplained. This sample lists hundreds of thousands of clones; approximately 82% were detected once. The leading ten clones occupy about 3.8% of the sample. The source material was PBMCs. The receptor source for this set is a male donor in good health and CMV-seronegative.

V and J are TRBV4-1 and TRBJ1-1; no definite D call. Per the germline V gene, CDR1 is MGHRA and CDR2 is YSYEKL. V lost 4 bases and J lost 0, with 9 bases in between. The CDR3 covers 14 residues. The CDR3 coding sequence is TGCGCCAGCAGCCTACAGAGAATGAACACTGAAGCTTTCTTT. Its translation is CASSLQRMNTEAFF.

This sequence joins TRBV7-9 and TRBJ2-7; maybe TRBD2 (5 bases). V was pared by 4 bases and J by 3 bases, with 22 bases between. CDR1 is SEHNR, CDR2 FQNEAQ, per germline (reference sequence). CDR3 length equals 17 residues. CDR3 sequence: CASSSYSPGSSLYEQYF. The CDR3 nucleotides read TGTGCCAGCAGCTCTTACTCCCCGGGATCAAGTCTCTACGAGCAGTACTTC.

The CDR3 DNA is TGTGCCAGCAGTCTCGGGTTCCAAGAGACCCAGTACTTC. It translates to CASSLGFQETQYF. This rearrangement joins TRBV28 to TRBJ2-5; D ambiguous. V was trimmed by 5 bases and J by 1 base, leaving 8 bases between them. In germline, CDR1 is MDHEN, CDR2 SYDVKM. This CDR3 spans 13 amino acids.

Concerning this clone itself: This is likely an artifact of a read error, given a far larger clone one base away. The same CDR3 can be traced to other DNA sequences in this sample. This rearrangement joins TRBV30 to TRBJ2-2; TRBD1 aligns across 9 bases. The V and J ends lost 5 bases and 6 bases, in that order; junction bases with no gene match: 1. Germline values: CDR1 GTSNPN, CDR2 SVGIG (reference sequence). This CDR3 comprises 12 residues. In nucleotides, the CDR3 is TGTGCCTGGGGACAGGGGTCCGGGGAGCTGTTTTTT. It codes for CAWGQGSGELFF.

There are a few counts of this clone. The gene calls are TRBV5-6 and TRBJ1-1; D gene ambiguous. V was shortened by 4 bases and J by 0 bases, with 16 bases between the two germline ends. Germline V gene lookup returns CDR1 SGHDT and CDR2 YYEEEE. The CDR3 is made up of 16 amino acids. CDR3: CASSVKRAHMNTEAFF. DNA of the CDR3: TGTGCCAGCAGCGTTAAGAGGGCTCACATGAACACTGAAGCTTTCTTT.